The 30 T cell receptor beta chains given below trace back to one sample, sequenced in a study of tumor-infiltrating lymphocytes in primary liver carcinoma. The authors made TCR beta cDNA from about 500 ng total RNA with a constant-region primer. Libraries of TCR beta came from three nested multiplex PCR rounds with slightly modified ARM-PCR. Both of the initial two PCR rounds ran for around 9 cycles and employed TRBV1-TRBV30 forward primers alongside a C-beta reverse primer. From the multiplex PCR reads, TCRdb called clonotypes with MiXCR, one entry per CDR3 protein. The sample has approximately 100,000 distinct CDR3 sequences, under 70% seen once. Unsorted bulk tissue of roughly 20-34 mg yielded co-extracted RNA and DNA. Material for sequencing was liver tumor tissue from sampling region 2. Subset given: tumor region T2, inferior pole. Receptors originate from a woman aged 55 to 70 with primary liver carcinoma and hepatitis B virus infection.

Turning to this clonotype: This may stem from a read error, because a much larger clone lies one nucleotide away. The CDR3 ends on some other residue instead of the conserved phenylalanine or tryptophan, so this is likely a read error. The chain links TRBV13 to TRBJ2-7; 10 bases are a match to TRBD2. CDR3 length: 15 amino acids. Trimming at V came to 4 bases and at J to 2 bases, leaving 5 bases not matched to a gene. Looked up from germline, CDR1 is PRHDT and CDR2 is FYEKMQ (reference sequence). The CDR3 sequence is CASSSRTSGPYEQYS. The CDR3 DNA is TGTGCCAGCAGCTCCCGGACTAGCGGACCCTACGAGCAGTACTCC.

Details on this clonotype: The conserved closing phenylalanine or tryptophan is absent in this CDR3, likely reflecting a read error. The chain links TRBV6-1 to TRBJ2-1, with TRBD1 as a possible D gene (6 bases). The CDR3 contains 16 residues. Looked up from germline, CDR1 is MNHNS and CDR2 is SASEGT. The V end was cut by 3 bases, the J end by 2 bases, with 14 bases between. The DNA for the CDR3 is TGTGCCAGCAGTGATCCAGGGGTCTGGGCCTACAATGAGCAGTTCCTC. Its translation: CASSDPGVWAYNEQFL.

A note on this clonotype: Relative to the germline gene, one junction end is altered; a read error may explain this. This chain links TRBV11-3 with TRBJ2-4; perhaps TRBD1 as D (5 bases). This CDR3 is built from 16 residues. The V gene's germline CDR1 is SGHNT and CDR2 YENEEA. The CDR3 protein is CAISPRTWLAKNVQYF. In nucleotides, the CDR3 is TGTGCCATCAGCCCTCGGACATGGCTGGCCAAAAACGTTCAGTACTTC. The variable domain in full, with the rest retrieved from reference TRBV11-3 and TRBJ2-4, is EAGVVQSPRYKIIEKKQPVAFWCNPISGHNTLYWYLQNLGQGPELLIRYENEEAVDDSQLPKDRFSAERLKGVDSTLKIQPAELGDSAVYLCAISPRTWLAKNVQYFGAGTRLSVL.

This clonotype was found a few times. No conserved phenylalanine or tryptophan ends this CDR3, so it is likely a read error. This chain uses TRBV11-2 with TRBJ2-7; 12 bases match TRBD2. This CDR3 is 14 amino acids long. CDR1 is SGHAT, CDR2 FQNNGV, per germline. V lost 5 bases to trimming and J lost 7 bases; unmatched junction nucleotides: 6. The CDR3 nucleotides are TGTGCCAGCAGCCTGACTAGCGGGAGTTATGAGCAGTACCTC. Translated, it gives CASSLTSGSYEQYL.

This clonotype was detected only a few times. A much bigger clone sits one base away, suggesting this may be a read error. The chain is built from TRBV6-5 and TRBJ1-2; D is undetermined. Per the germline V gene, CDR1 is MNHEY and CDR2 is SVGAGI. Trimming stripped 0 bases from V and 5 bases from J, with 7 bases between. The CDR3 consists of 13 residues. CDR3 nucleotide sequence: TGTGCCAGCAGTTACTCGAACGGATATGGCTACACCTTC. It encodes CASSYSNGYGYTF.

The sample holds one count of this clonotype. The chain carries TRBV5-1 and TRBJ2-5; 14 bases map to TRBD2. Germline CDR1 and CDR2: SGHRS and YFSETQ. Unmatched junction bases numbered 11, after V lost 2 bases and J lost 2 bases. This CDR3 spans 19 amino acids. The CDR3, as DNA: TGCGCCAGCAGCTTCGGGAAGGGACTAGCGGGAGACATTCAAGAGACCCAGTACTTC. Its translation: CASSFGKGLAGDIQETQYF.

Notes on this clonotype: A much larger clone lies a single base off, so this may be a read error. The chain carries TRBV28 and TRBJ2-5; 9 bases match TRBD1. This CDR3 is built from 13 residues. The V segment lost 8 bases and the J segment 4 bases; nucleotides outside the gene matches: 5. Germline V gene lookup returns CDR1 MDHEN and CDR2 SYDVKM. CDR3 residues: CASGRTGVETQYF. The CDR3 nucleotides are TGTGCCAGCGGCCGGACAGGGGTAGAGACCCAGTACTTC.

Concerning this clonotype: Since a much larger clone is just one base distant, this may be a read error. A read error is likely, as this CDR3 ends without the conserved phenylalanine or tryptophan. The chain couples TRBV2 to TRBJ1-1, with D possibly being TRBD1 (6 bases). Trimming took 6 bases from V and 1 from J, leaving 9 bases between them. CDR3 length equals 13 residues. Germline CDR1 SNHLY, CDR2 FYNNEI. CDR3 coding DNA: TGTGCCAGCAGCCAGGGACAGAACACTGAAGCTTTCTAT. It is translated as CASSQGQNTEAFY.

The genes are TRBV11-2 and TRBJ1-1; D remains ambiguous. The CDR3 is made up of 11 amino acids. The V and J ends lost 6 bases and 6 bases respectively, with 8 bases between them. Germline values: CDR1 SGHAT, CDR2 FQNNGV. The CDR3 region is CASRRWSEAFF. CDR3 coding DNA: TGTGCCAGCAGGCGGTGGTCTGAAGCTTTCTTT.

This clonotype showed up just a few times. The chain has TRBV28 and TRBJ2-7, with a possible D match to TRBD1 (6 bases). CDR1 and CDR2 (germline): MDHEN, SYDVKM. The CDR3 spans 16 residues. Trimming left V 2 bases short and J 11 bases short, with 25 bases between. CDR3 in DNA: TGTGCCAGCAGTTTAGTCTCCGGACAGCAGGGGATGAGAAAGTACTTC. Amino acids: CASSLVSGQQGMRKYF.

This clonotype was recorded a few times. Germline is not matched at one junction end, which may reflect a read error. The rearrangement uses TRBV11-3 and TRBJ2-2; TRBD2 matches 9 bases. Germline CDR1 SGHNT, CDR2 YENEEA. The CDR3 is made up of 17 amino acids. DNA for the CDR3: TGTGCCAGCAGTTTAGGCAGGCTAGCGGGGAACACCGGGGAGCTGTTATTT. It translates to CASSLGRLAGNTGELLF.

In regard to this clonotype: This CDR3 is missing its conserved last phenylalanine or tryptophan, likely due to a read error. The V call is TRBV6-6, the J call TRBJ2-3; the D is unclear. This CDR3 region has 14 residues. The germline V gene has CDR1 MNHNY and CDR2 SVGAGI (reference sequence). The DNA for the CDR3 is TGTGCCAGCAGTTACCAGCCTCGCACATATACGCAGTATATT. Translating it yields CASSYQPRTYTQYI.

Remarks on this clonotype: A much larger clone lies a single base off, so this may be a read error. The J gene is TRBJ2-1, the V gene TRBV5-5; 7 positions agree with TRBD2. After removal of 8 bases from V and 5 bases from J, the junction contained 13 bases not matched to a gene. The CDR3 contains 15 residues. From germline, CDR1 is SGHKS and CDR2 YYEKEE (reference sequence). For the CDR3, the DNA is TGTGCCAGAGCCTCAAGCGGGGCCCCACACAATGAGCAGTTCTTC. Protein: CARASSGAPHNEQFF.

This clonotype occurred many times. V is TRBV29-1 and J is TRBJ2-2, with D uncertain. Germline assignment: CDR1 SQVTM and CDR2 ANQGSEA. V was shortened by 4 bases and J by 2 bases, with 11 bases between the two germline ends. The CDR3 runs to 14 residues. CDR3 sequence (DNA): TGCAGCGTTGCTGGTCTTACCAACACCGGGGAGCTGTTTTTT. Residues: CSVAGLTNTGELFF.

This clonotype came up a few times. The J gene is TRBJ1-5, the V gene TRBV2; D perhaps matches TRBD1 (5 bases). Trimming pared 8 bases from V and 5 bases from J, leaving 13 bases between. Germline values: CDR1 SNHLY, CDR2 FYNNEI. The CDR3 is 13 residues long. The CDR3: CASGVEGYQPQHF. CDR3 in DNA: TGTGCCAGCGGGGTTGAGGGGTATCAGCCCCAGCATTTT.

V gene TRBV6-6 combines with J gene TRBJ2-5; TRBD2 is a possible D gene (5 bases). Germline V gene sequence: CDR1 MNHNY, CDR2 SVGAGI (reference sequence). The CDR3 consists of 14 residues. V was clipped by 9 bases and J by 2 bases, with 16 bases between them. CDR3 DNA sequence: TGTGCCAGAACCGTACGGGGAGAACAAGAGACCCAGTACTTC. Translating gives CARTVRGEQETQYF.

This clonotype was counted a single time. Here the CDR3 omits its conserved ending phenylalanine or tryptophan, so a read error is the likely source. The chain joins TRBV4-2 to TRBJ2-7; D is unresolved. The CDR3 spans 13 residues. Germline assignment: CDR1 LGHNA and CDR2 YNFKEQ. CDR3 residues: CVSSPRLLYEQYL. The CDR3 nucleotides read TGTGTCAGCAGCCCCCGTTTACTCTACGAGCAGTACCTC.

The CDR3 DNA reads TGTGCCAGCAGCTTAGATAGGACGGGAGGTGGAGCTTTCTTT. It encodes CASSLDRTGGGAFF. This chain links TRBV11-2 with TRBJ1-1; no reliable D call. CDR3 length equals 14 residues. Trimming pared 0 bases from V and 10 bases from J, leaving 15 bases between. CDR1 SGHAT and CDR2 FQNNGV come from the germline V gene.

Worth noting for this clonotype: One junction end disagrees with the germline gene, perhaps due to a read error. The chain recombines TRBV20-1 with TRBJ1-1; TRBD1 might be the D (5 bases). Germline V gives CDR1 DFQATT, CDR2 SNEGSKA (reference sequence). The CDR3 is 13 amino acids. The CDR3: CRAMRGPGTEAFF. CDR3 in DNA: TGCAGAGCTATGAGGGGCCCGGGAACTGAAGCTTTCTTT.

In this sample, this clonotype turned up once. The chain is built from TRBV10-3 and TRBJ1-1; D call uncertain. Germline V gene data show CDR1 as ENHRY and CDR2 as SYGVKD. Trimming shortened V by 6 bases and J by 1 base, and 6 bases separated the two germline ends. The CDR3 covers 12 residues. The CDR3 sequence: CAIRRENTEAFF. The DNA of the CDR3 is TGTGCCATCAGAAGGGAGAACACTGAAGCTTTCTTT.

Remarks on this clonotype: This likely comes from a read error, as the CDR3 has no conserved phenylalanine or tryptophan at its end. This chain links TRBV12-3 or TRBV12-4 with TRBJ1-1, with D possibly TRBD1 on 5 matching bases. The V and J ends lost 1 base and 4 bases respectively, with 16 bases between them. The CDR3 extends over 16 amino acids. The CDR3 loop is CASSLVRQPDLTEAFY. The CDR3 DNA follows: TGTGCCAGCAGTTTAGTGCGACAGCCGGACCTCACTGAAGCTTTCTAT.

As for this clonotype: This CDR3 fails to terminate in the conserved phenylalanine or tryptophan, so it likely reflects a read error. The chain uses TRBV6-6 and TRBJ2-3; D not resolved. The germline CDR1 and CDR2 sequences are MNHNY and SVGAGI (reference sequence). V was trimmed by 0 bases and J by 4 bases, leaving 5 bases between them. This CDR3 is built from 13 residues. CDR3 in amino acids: CASSYSPPDTQYL. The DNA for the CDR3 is TGTGCCAGCAGTTACTCGCCACCAGATACGCAGTATCTT.

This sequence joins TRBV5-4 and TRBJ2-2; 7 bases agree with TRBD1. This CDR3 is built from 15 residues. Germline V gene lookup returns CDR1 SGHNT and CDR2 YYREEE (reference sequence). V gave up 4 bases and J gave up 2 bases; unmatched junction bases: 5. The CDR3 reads CASSLRDRNTGELFF. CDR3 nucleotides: TGTGCCAGCAGCCTGAGGGACAGAAACACCGGGGAGCTGTTTTTT.

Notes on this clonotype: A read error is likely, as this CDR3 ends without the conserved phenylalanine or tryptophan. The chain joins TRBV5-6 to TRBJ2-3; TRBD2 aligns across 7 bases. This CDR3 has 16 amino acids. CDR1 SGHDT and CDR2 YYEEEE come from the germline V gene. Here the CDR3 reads CAGSLGVAGVADTQYL. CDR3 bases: TGTGCCGGCAGCTTGGGCGTTGCGGGAGTGGCCGATACGCAGTATCTT.

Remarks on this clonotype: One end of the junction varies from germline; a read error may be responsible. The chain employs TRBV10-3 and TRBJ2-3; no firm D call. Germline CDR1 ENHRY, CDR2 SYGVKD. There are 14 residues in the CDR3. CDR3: CAFTDILGADRQYF. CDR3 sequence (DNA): TGTGCCTTCACCGACATTCTGGGCGCAGATAGGCAGTATTTT.

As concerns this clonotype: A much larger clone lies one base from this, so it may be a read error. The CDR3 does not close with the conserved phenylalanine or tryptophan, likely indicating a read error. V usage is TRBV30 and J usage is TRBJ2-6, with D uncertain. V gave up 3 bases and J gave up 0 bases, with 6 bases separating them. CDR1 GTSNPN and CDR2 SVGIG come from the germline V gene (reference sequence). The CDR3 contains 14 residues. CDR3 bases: TGTGCCTGGAGAAGTGGCTCTGGGGCCAACGTCCTGACTCTC. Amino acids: CAWRSGSGANVLTL.

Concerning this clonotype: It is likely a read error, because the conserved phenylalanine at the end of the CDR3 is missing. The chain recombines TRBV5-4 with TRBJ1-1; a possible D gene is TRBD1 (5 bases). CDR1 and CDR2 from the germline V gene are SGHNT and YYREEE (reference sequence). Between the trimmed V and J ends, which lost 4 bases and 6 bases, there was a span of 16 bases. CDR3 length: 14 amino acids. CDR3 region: CASSGGTFLAEAFL. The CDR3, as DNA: TGTGCCAGCAGCGGAGGGACTTTTCTCGCTGAAGCTTTCCTT.

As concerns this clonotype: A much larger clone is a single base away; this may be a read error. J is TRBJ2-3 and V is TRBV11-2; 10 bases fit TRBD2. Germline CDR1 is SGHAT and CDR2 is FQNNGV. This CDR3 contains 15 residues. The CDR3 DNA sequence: TGTGTCAGCAGCCGTAGCGGGGGGCGAACAGATACGCAGTATTTT. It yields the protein CVSSRSGGRTDTQYF. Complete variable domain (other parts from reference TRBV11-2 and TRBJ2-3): EAGVAQSPRYKIIEKRQSVAFWCNPISGHATLYWYQQILGQGPKLLIQFQNNGVVDDSQLPKDRFSAERLKGVDSTLKIQPAKLEDSAVYLCVSSRSGGRTDTQYFGPGTRLTVL.

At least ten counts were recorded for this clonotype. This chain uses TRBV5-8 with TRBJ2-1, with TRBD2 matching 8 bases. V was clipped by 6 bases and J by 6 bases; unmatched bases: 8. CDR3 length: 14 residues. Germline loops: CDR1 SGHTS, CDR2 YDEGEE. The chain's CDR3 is CASIPRAGGNEQFF. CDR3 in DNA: TGTGCCAGCATTCCTAGGGCGGGGGGCAATGAGCAGTTCTTC. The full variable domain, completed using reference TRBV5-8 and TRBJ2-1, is EAGVTQSPTHLIKTRGQQATLRCSPISGHTSVYWYQQALGLGLQFLLWYDEGEERNRGNFPPRFSGRQFPNYSSELNVNALELEDSALYLCASIPRAGGNEQFFGPGTRLTVL.

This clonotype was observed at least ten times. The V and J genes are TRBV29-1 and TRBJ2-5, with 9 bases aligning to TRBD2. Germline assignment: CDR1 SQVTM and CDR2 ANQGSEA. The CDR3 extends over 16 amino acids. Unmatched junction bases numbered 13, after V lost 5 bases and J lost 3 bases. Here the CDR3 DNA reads TGCAGCGTTACCCAGGGACTAGCAGCTATGAAAGAGACCCAGTACTTC. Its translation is CSVTQGLAAMKETQYF. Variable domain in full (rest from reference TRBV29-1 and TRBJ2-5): SAVISQKPSRDICQRGTSLTIQCQVDSQVTMMFWYRQQPGQSLTLIATANQGSEATYESGFVIDKFPISRPNLTFSTLTVSNMSPEDSSIYLCSVTQGLAAMKETQYFGPGTRLLVL.